Each of the 17 T cell receptor beta chains below was sequenced from the same sample in a study of blood T cell repertoires in COVID-19 (dated by TCRdb to the early 2020s). Libraries came from the immunoSEQ multiplex PCR assay. TCRdb limited this immuneACCESS table to in-frame rearrangements with V and J called. A share of clones is missing; checked studies link under half to unresolved V genes, and the rest is unexplained. Counted in this sample were a few hundred thousand clones; around 84% of them appeared once. Roughly 3.7% of the sample goes to the ten largest clones. Sample: peripheral blood. The source is a woman between 18 and 29 years old with acute or convalescent COVID-19.

The rearrangement joins TRBV5-1 to TRBJ1-1; D ambiguous. The germline V gene has CDR1 SGHRS and CDR2 YFSETQ. The CDR3 covers 13 residues. The V and J ends lost 2 bases and 0 bases respectively, with 5 bases between them. CDR3 DNA sequence: TGCGCCAGCAGCTTCCAGATGAACACTGAAGCTTTCTTT. Its translation is CASSFQMNTEAFF.

This rearrangement joins TRBV28 to TRBJ1-1; D perhaps matches TRBD1 (6 bases). The CDR3 consists of 13 residues. V was trimmed by 6 bases and J by 7 bases, leaving 15 bases between them. The germline V gene encodes CDR1 MDHEN and CDR2 SYDVKM. Here the CDR3 reads CASSPQGRNEAFF. The CDR3 DNA reads as TGTGCCAGCAGCCCACAGGGCAGAAATGAAGCTTTCTTT.

The rearrangement joins TRBV30 to TRBJ1-1; D might be TRBD1 (6 bases). The germline CDR1 and CDR2 sequences are GTSNPN and SVGIG (reference sequence). Between the trimmed V and J ends, which lost 0 bases and 4 bases, there was a span of 12 bases. The CDR3 extends over 14 amino acids. CDR3 coding DNA: TGTGCCTGGAGTGTACGGGGGGGCGGCACTGAAGCTTTCTTT. It is translated as CAWSVRGGGTEAFF.

This clone was observed at least ten times. The chain is built from TRBV6-5 and TRBJ1-2; 7 bases line up with TRBD1. This CDR3 is built from 15 residues. CDR1 and CDR2 from the germline V gene are MNHEY and SVGAGI. V was pared by 2 bases and J by 3 bases, with 6 bases of the junction left unmatched. CDR3 protein: CASSYGTDVDYGYTF. The CDR3 nucleotides read TGTGCCAGCAGTTACGGGACAGACGTGGACTATGGCTACACCTTC.

The chain employs TRBV5-5 and TRBJ1-5, with 10 bases matching TRBD1. V was clipped by 3 bases and J by 7 bases; unmatched bases: 10. The CDR3 is 16 amino acids. Germline values: CDR1 SGHKS, CDR2 YYEKEE (reference sequence). Here the CDR3 reads CASSSGTGVFNQPQHF. The DNA for the CDR3 is TGTGCCAGCAGCTCGGGGACAGGGGTTTTTAACCAGCCCCAGCATTTT.

The V call is TRBV6-1, the J call TRBJ2-5, with D hard to call. V gave up 2 bases and J gave up 4 bases, with 8 bases separating them. The CDR3 has 13 amino acids. From germline, CDR1 is MNHNS and CDR2 SASEGT. CDR3 sequence: CASSEQLIETQYF. DNA for the CDR3: TGTGCCAGCAGTGAACAACTAATAGAGACCCAGTACTTC.

The CDR3 spells CASSIRDRGYTGELFF. As DNA, the CDR3 is TGCGCCAGCAGCATACGGGACAGGGGGTACACCGGGGAGCTGTTTTTT. The genes are TRBV5-1 and TRBJ2-2; 11 bases are a match to TRBD1. The CDR3 length is 16 residues. Germline loops: CDR1 SGHRS, CDR2 YFSETQ. Germline trimming cut 4 bases from V and 3 bases from J; bases unmatched to any gene: 5.

The V and J genes are TRBV5-1 and TRBJ2-3; D is perhaps TRBD2 (5 bases). The germline V gene encodes CDR1 SGHRS and CDR2 YFSETQ. This CDR3 comprises 16 residues. Trimming took 5 bases from V and 0 from J, leaving 16 bases between them. The CDR3 spells CASRPNLLGSTDTQYF. CDR3 DNA: TGCGCCAGCAGGCCGAACCTACTAGGAAGCACAGATACGCAGTATTTT.

The chain has TRBV7-7 and TRBJ2-1; D is unclear. With 5 bases removed from V and 0 bases from J, the gap between germline ends came to 11 bases. In germline, CDR1 is SSHAT, CDR2 FNYEAQ (reference sequence). This CDR3 contains 15 residues. This CDR3 is CASSPNPGSYNEQFF. The CDR3, as DNA: TGTGCCAGCAGCCCAAACCCGGGCTCCTACAATGAGCAGTTCTTC.

The genes are TRBV28 and TRBJ1-1; weak D call: TRBD1 (6 bases). V was pared by 6 bases and J by 8 bases, with 13 bases between. Germline loops: CDR1 MDHEN, CDR2 SYDVKM. The CDR3 has 12 amino acids. The CDR3 region has the DNA TGTGCCAGCAGCGGTACAGGGAGAGAAGCTTTCTTT. Translation gives CASSGTGREAFF.

The V call is TRBV5-1, the J call TRBJ2-7, with 11 bases fitting TRBD2. The V segment lost 0 bases and the J segment 2 bases; nucleotides outside the gene matches: 1. CDR1 is SGHRS and CDR2 is YFSETQ in the germline V gene. The CDR3 is 15 amino acids. CDR3 in amino acids: CASSLGLAGTYEQYF. In DNA form, the CDR3 reads TGCGCCAGCAGCTTGGGACTAGCGGGAACCTACGAGCAGTACTTC.

The CDR3 sequence: CASSSTADTQYF. The CDR3 DNA sequence: TGTGCCAGCAGCTCGACAGCAGATACGCAGTATTTT. This chain connects TRBV11-2 to TRBJ2-3; a possible D gene is TRBD1 (5 bases). V was pared by 4 bases and J by 4 bases, with 6 bases between. CDR3 length equals 12 residues. The germline CDR1 and CDR2 sequences are SGHAT and FQNNGV.

J is TRBJ1-5 and V is TRBV6-2 or TRBV6-3, with 9 bases matching TRBD1. CDR1 and CDR2 (germline): MNHEY, SVGEGT. The CDR3 contains 13 residues. Germline trimming cut 3 bases from V and 11 bases from J; bases unmatched to any gene: 5. The DNA of the CDR3 is TGTGCCAGCAGTTATAGGGACAGGGCGTCCCAGCATTTT. Amino acids: CASSYRDRASQHF.

The J gene is TRBJ1-2, the V gene TRBV24-1, with D hard to call. The CDR3 runs to 12 residues. Trimming stripped 3 bases from V and 7 bases from J, with 8 bases between. Germline-derived CDR1 and CDR2 are KGHDR and SFDVKD. In DNA form, the CDR3 reads TGTGCCACCAGTGATCCAGGTGTTGGCTACACCTTC. Amino acids: CATSDPGVGYTF.

This chain joins TRBV19 and TRBJ2-1; D might be TRBD2 (5 bases). Germline CDR1 is LNHDA and CDR2 is SQIVND (reference sequence). This CDR3 contains 17 residues. Trimming took off 4 bases at V and 4 bases at J, with 20 bases between the two ends. CDR3 bases: TGTGCCAGTAGTAGATTAGAAGGGAGAGTGGCGTACAATGAGCAGTTCTTC. This encodes CASSRLEGRVAYNEQFF.

The J gene is TRBJ1-3, the V gene TRBV14; D ambiguous. V dropped 0 bases and J dropped 1 base, with 19 bases sitting between them. Germline V gene sequence: CDR1 SGHDN, CDR2 FVKESK. The CDR3 has 19 amino acids. CDR3 sequence: CASSQDRSTGGLSGNTIYF. DNA of the CDR3: TGTGCCAGCAGCCAAGATAGGTCGACGGGTGGACTTTCTGGAAACACCATATATTTT.

This clone was observed once. The rearrangement joins TRBV6-6 to TRBJ1-1; D ambiguous. Deletions cut 2 bases from V and 1 base from J, with 8 bases between. The germline CDR1 and CDR2 sequences are MNHNY and SVGAGI (reference sequence). The CDR3 contains 14 residues. The CDR3 nucleotides are TGTGCCAGCAGTTACAAGGCAGGGAACACTGAAGCTTTCTTT. Protein product: CASSYKAGNTEAFF.